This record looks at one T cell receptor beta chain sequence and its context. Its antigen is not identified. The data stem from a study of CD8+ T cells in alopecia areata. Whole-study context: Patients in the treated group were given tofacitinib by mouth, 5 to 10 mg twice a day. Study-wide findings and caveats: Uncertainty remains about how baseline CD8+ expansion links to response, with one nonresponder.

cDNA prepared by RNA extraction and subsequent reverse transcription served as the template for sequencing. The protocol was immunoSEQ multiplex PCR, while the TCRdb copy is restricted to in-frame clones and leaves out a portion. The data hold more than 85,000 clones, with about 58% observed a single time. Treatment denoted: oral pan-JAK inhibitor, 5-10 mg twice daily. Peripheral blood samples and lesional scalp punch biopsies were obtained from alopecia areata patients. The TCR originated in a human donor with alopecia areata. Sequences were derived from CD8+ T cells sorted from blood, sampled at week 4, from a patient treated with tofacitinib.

CDR3 bases: TGCGCCAGCAGCCAAGATATAGGGACAGGGAACTACGAGCAGTACTTC. Amino acids: CASSQDIGTGNYEQYF. The chain uses TRBV4-3 and TRBJ2-7; 9 bases are a match to TRBD1. The CDR3 spans 16 residues. The ends lost 0 bases at V and 3 bases at J; junction bases unmatched: 6. Germline lookup yields CDR1 LGHNA and CDR2 YSLEER.